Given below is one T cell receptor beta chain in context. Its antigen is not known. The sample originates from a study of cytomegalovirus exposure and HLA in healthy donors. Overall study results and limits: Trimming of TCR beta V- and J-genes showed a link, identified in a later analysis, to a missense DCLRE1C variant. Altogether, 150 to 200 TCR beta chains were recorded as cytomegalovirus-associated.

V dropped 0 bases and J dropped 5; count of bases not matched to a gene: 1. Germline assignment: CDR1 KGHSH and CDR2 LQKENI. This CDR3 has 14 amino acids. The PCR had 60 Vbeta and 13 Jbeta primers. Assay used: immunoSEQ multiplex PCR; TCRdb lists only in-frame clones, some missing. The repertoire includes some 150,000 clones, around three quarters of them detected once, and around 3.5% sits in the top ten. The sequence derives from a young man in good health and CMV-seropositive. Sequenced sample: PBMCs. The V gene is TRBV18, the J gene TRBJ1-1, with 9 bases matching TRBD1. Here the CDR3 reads CASSPPTGGTEAFF. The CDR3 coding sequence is TGTGCCAGCTCACCACCGACAGGGGGAACTGAAGCTTTCTTT.